These 32 T cell receptor beta chains came from one sample sequenced in a study of post-analysis software for immune sequencing data. The study's findings and limits: In patients, TRBV5-6, TRBV5-1 and TRBV20-1 belonged to 4 or 5 TRBV segments found more frequently than in controls.

TCR beta cDNA libraries had unique molecular identifiers. One entry per CDR3 protein, called by TCRdb with MiXCR from the PCR reads. This table has hundreds of thousands of distinct CDR3 sequences, less than 45% appearing once. These receptors have no known antigen. The sequenced material came from blood. All receptors come from a girl between 10 and 17 years old with multiple sclerosis.

The table lists this clonotype with a few counts. The chain is built from TRBV30 and TRBJ2-1; TRBD2 aligns across 10 bases. With 3 bases clipped from V and 0 bases from J, the junction kept 2 bases outside the gene matches. CDR3 size: 15 residues. Looked up from germline, CDR1 is GTSNPN and CDR2 is SVGIG (reference sequence). The CDR3 DNA follows: TGTGCCTGGAGACTAGCGGGGCGCTCCTACAATGAGCAGTTCTTC. It is translated as CAWRLAGRSYNEQFF.

The CDR3: CASRMGAGNEQFF. CDR3 nucleotide sequence: TGTGCCAGCAGAATGGGAGCAGGCAATGAGCAGTTCTTC. This chain links TRBV6-2 or TRBV6-3 with TRBJ2-1, with TRBD2 as a possible D gene (5 bases). The CDR3 is 13 amino acids. Germline values: CDR1 MNHEY, CDR2 SVGEGT. Trimming removed 6 bases from V and 6 bases from J, with 12 bases in between.

This clonotype was seen only a few times. This chain connects TRBV6-6 to TRBJ2-5; D ambiguous. The end of the DNA is better explained by TRBJ2-7, so the J call may be wrong. The CDR3 contains 14 residues. The germline V gene has CDR1 MNHNY and CDR2 SVGAGI (reference sequence). CDR3 amino acids: CASSWGSTSNEQYF. Here the CDR3 DNA reads TGTGCCAGCAGTTGGGGATCTACATCTAACGAGCAGTACTTC.

This clonotype was counted at least ten times. The chain employs TRBV29-1 and TRBJ2-7; D unresolved. The V end was cut by 3 bases, the J end by 7 bases, with 10 bases between. The V gene's germline CDR1 is SQVTM and CDR2 ANQGSEA. The CDR3 covers 11 residues. CDR3 sequence (DNA): TGCAGCGTTGATATTATGGGTGAGCAGTACTTC. It translates to CSVDIMGEQYF.

The chain uses TRBV28 and TRBJ2-3, with 11 bases that match TRBD1. J lost 3 bases, V lost 8 bases, and 7 bases had no gene match. Per the germline V gene, CDR1 is MDHEN and CDR2 is SYDVKM. The CDR3 extends over 15 amino acids. The CDR3 here is CASRGQGVKTDTQYF. DNA of the CDR3: TGTGCCAGCCGGGGACAGGGGGTGAAAACAGATACGCAGTATTTT. The variable domain in full, completed from reference TRBV28 and TRBJ2-3, reads DVKVTQSSRYLVKRTGEKVFLECVQDMDHENMFWYRQDPGLGLRLIYFSYDVKMKEKGDIPEGYSVSREKKERFSLILESASTNQTSMYLCASRGQGVKTDTQYFGPGTRLTVL.

The chain has TRBV29-1 and TRBJ2-7; 10 bases fit TRBD2. The CDR3 is 17 residues long. V shed 1 base, J shed 2 bases, and the junction held 11 bases outside the gene matches. CDR1 and CDR2 from the germline V gene are SQVTM and ANQGSEA. Here the CDR3 reads CSVEVRSSGRGPYEQYF. The CDR3 DNA reads as TGCAGCGTTGAAGTCCGGTCTAGCGGGAGAGGCCCCTACGAGCAGTACTTC.

V and J are TRBV7-2 and TRBJ1-2; the D is unclear. CDR1 and CDR2 from the germline V gene are SGHTA and FQGNSA. This CDR3 is 16 amino acids long. V lost 5 bases and J lost 1, with 17 bases in between. CDR3 coding DNA: TGTGCCAGCAGCCAGTCGAGGCAGAATCTTAACTATGGCTACACCTTC. Protein: CASSQSRQNLNYGYTF. The variable domain in full, completed from reference TRBV7-2 and TRBJ1-2, reads GAGVSQSPSNKVTEKGKDVELRCDPISGHTALYWYRQSLGQGLEFLIYFQGNSAPDKSGLPSDRFSAERTGGSVSTLTIQRTQQEDSAVYLCASSQSRQNLNYGYTFGSGTRLTVV.

V gene TRBV4-1 combines with J gene TRBJ2-5; D perhaps matches TRBD2 (7 bases). Germline V gene sequence: CDR1 MGHRA, CDR2 YSYEKL. With 4 bases removed from V and 4 bases from J, the gap between germline ends came to 19 bases. CDR3 length: 16 residues. The DNA of the CDR3 is TGCGCCAGCAGCCGGCTGGGGGCGGGAGTGTCAGAGACCCAGTACTTC. Amino acids: CASSRLGAGVSETQYF.

This clonotype was found a few times. The V and J genes are TRBV5-6 and TRBJ2-6; perhaps TRBD1 as D (6 bases). The germline CDR1 and CDR2 sequences are SGHDT and YYEEEE. This CDR3 contains 16 residues. With 4 bases removed from V and 2 bases from J, the gap between germline ends came to 13 bases. CDR3 residues: CASSPGTGTGANVLTF. CDR3 nucleotide sequence: TGTGCCAGCAGCCCAGGTACAGGGACTGGGGCCAACGTCCTGACTTTC.

The chain couples TRBV2 to TRBJ2-3, with 9 bases lining up with TRBD2. Germline loops: CDR1 SNHLY, CDR2 FYNNEI. V lost 6 bases and J lost 10; bases outside the gene matches: 8. The CDR3 totals 13 residues. The CDR3 here is CASSDPAGGAQYF. CDR3 nucleotide sequence: TGTGCCAGCAGCGATCCAGCGGGAGGTGCGCAGTATTTT.

This clonotype has a single count. The chain carries TRBV15 and TRBJ2-5, with TRBD2 as a possible D gene (6 bases). V lost 1 base, J lost 4 bases, and 13 bases lay in between. The CDR3 extends over 15 amino acids. Looked up from germline, CDR1 is LNHNV and CDR2 is YYDKDF (reference sequence). The CDR3 spells CATSRVAGGAETQYF. The DNA for the CDR3 is TGTGCCACCAGCAGAGTCGCCGGCGGGGCAGAGACCCAGTACTTC.

The chain carries TRBV27 and TRBJ2-5; TRBD2 matches at 8 bases. There are 14 residues in the CDR3. Germline CDR1 and CDR2: MNHEY and SMNVEV (reference sequence). V was pared by 6 bases and J by 5 bases, with 8 bases of the junction left unmatched. Written as DNA, the CDR3 is TGTGCCAGCAGCCCGAGCGGGAGTGGCGAGACCCAGTACTTC. Its translation: CASSPSGSGETQYF.

This clonotype was counted many times. The V and J genes are TRBV12-3 or TRBV12-4 and TRBJ1-2; no clear D. Trimming removed 3 bases from V and 5 bases from J, with 7 bases in between. CDR3 length: 12 residues. The CDR3 DNA sequence: TGTGCCAGCAGTTTGGGCCAGTATGGCTACACCTTC. Its translation is CASSLGQYGYTF.

The rearrangement joins TRBV20-1 to TRBJ2-1; D perhaps matches TRBD2 (5 bases). Trimming shortened V by 0 bases and J by 3 bases, and 21 bases separated the two germline ends. This CDR3 comprises 18 residues. CDR1 and CDR2 from the germline V gene are DFQATT and SNEGSKA (reference sequence). CDR3 amino acids: CSARDFLKEAGRYNEQFF. In DNA, the CDR3 is TGCAGTGCTAGAGATTTTCTGAAAGAGGCGGGCCGCTACAATGAGCAGTTCTTC.

V gene TRBV7-9 combines with J gene TRBJ2-1; D unresolved. This CDR3 contains 12 residues. V lost 5 bases and J 12 bases, leaving 14 bases between the germline ends. Germline CDR1 reads SEHNR; CDR2 reads FQNEAQ (reference sequence). Here the CDR3 reads CASSLQAMGQFF. Written as DNA, the CDR3 is TGTGCCAGCAGCCTTCAAGCTATGGGGCAGTTCTTC.

A remark on this clonotype: One end of the junction is discordant with germline, which a read error may explain. This sequence joins TRBV28 and TRBJ2-3, with D possibly matching TRBD2 (5 bases). Per germline, CDR1 MDHEN and CDR2 SYDVKM. The CDR3 totals 17 residues. This CDR3 is CASRSQRWELRADTRYF. CDR3 sequence (DNA): TGTGCCAGCAGATCCCAGCGATGGGAGTTAAGGGCAGATACGCGGTATTTT.

This chain links TRBV28 with TRBJ2-4, with unresolved D. This CDR3 spans 17 amino acids. CDR1 MDHEN and CDR2 SYDVKM come from the germline V gene. V lost 5 bases and J lost 1, with 18 bases in between. The CDR3 loop is CASSLILNPGAKNIQYF. The CDR3 coding sequence is TGTGCCAGCAGTCTTATCCTAAACCCCGGGGCCAAAAACATTCAGTACTTC.

In its sample, this clonotype was seen a few times. The junction departs from germline at one end; a sequencing error may be responsible. The chain employs TRBV6-2 or TRBV6-3 and TRBJ2-1, with 7 bases that match TRBD2. The CDR3 contains 17 residues. Germline V gene data show CDR1 as MNHEY and CDR2 as SVGEGT. The chain's CDR3 is CASGYSGRRGIGNEQFF. The DNA of the CDR3 is TGTGCCAGCGGTTACTCCGGGAGGAGAGGGATAGGAAATGAGCAGTTCTTC.

This clonotype was counted only a few times. The CDR3 here is CASRGRGLSYEQYF. The CDR3 DNA reads TGTGCCAGCCGGGGCAGGGGTCTCTCCTACGAGCAGTACTTC. This rearrangement joins TRBV28 to TRBJ2-7, with D possibly TRBD1 on 6 matching bases. The CDR3 loop spans 14 amino acids. Germline-derived CDR1 and CDR2 are MDHEN and SYDVKM. V lost 8 bases and J 0 bases, leaving 14 bases between the germline ends.

This clonotype was found a few times. J is TRBJ1-1 and V is TRBV5-1; possibly TRBD1 for D (6 bases). The ends were cut back, 7 bases at V and 4 bases at J, with 17 bases in the middle. This CDR3 spans 14 amino acids. CDR1 is SGHRS, CDR2 YFSETQ, per germline. CDR3: CASSPAGGFTEAFF. CDR3 in DNA: TGCGCCAGCTCCCCTGCGGGGGGCTTCACTGAAGCTTTCTTT.

Note on this clonotype: Sequence at one end of the junction differs from germline and may be a read error. This chain uses TRBV10-2 with TRBJ1-2, with 10 positions matching TRBD1. Germline V gene lookup returns CDR1 WSHSY and CDR2 SAAADI. CDR3 length: 15 amino acids. The CDR3 nucleotides read TGCGCCGGCAGTGAGAGGGACAGGGGCCCCTATGGCTACACCTTC. Its protein product is CAGSERDRGPYGYTF.

The chain links TRBV5-5 to TRBJ1-5, with D unresolved. Deletions cut 1 base from V and 6 bases from J, with 17 bases between. Per the germline V gene, CDR1 is SGHKS and CDR2 is YYEKEE (reference sequence). This CDR3 has 16 amino acids. CDR3 DNA: TGTGCCAGCAGCTTGTCCCCGACGCCGCGGGGTCAGCCCCAGCATTTT. Translated, it gives CASSLSPTPRGQPQHF.

This clonotype appeared many times. The chain carries TRBV28 and TRBJ2-7; TRBD1 aligns across 7 bases. CDR1 is MDHEN and CDR2 is SYDVKM in the germline V gene. The J segment lost 2 bases and the V segment lost 10 bases, leaving 8 bases of the junction unmatched. CDR3 length: 13 amino acids. The CDR3: CATARQGPYEQYF. Here the CDR3 DNA reads TGTGCCACCGCCCGACAGGGACCCTACGAGCAGTACTTC.

There are a few counts of this clonotype. This rearrangement joins TRBV7-6 to TRBJ2-5, with a possible D match to TRBD1 (6 bases). The last part of the DNA fits TRBJ2-7 better; the J call may be wrong. This CDR3 region has 15 residues. Germline V CDR1 and CDR2: SGHVS, FNYEAQ. The CDR3 DNA is TGTGCCAGCAGCTTAGGTAGCAGGGGTATGGACGAGCAGTACTTC. Protein product: CASSLGSRGMDEQYF.

This clonotype was picked up a small number of times. V usage is TRBV20-1 and J usage is TRBJ2-1; 12 bases align to TRBD2. Trimming cost V 1 base and J 5 bases; bases outside gene matches: 3. The CDR3 is made up of 15 amino acids. In germline, CDR1 is DFQATT, CDR2 SNEGSKA (reference sequence). The CDR3 bases are TGCAGTGCTAGAGTACTAGCGGGAGGAGACAATGAGCAGTTCTTC. Translating gives CSARVLAGGDNEQFF.

In its sample, this clonotype was seen a few times. This chain joins TRBV6-6 and TRBJ2-6, with D uncertain. This CDR3 spans 15 amino acids. Trimming removed 4 bases from V and 2 bases from J, with 9 bases in between. Germline CDR1 reads MNHNY; CDR2 reads SVGAGI (reference sequence). CDR3 sequence: CASSSHRAGANVLTF. The CDR3 bases are TGTGCCAGCAGTTCCCATCGGGCTGGGGCCAACGTCCTGACTTTC.

Comment on this clonotype: One end of the junction is discordant with germline, which a read error may explain. The V gene is TRBV7-7, the J gene TRBJ2-1; D not certain. The germline V gene encodes CDR1 SSHAT and CDR2 FNYEAQ (reference sequence). This CDR3 is built from 13 residues. The DNA for the CDR3 is TGTGCTAGCAGCCCCCACCCCGGCGAGATACAGTTCTTC. It is translated as CASSPHPGEIQFF.

The sample holds a few counts of this clonotype. The genes are TRBV12-3 or TRBV12-4 and TRBJ2-7; D remains unclear. V gave up 6 bases and J gave up 0 bases, with 12 bases separating them. The CDR3 sequence is 14 residues long. CDR3 region: CASRMGHASYEQYF. Written as DNA, the CDR3 is TGTGCCAGCAGGATGGGCCATGCCTCCTACGAGCAGTACTTC.

Points on this clonotype: At one end the junction does not follow the germline gene, possibly because of a read error. This chain connects TRBV20-1 to TRBJ2-1; D tentatively reads TRBD1 or TRBD2 (7 bases each). Germline V gene sequence: CDR1 DFQATT, CDR2 SNEGSKA (reference sequence). The CDR3 contains 15 residues. This CDR3 reads CSALDGAQGEGEQIF. CDR3 in DNA: TGCAGTGCTTTAGACGGGGCCCAGGGGGAGGGAGAGCAGATCTTC.

The chain is built from TRBV2 and TRBJ2-3; no clear D gene. With 9 bases removed from V and 5 bases from J, the gap between germline ends came to 15 bases. Germline V gene sequence: CDR1 SNHLY, CDR2 FYNNEI. This CDR3 has 13 residues. Written as DNA, the CDR3 is TGTGCCAGGGGCAGCCTCCCAATAGATACGCAGTATTTT. Protein sequence: CARGSLPIDTQYF.

In the case of this clonotype: Its ends do not fully match the called genes, so a read error is possible. The gene calls are TRBV7-7 and TRBJ2-1; 8 nucleotides align to TRBD1. This CDR3 is built from 13 residues. CDR1 is SSHAT, CDR2 FNYEAQ, per germline (reference sequence). The CDR3 reads CASSPDRDGEQFF. The CDR3 nucleotides are TGTGCTAGCAGCCCGGACAGGGATGGTGAGCAGTTCTTC.

The chain uses TRBV20-1 and TRBJ2-4; TRBD1 agrees at 9 bases. The DNA end is a closer match to TRBJ2-7, so the J assignment may be wrong. There are 14 residues in the CDR3. Germline lookup yields CDR1 DFQATT and CDR2 SNEGSKA (reference sequence). CDR3 region: CSAAGTGLWDEQYF. CDR3 bases: TGCAGTGCTGCCGGGACAGGGCTCTGGGACGAGCAGTACTTC.